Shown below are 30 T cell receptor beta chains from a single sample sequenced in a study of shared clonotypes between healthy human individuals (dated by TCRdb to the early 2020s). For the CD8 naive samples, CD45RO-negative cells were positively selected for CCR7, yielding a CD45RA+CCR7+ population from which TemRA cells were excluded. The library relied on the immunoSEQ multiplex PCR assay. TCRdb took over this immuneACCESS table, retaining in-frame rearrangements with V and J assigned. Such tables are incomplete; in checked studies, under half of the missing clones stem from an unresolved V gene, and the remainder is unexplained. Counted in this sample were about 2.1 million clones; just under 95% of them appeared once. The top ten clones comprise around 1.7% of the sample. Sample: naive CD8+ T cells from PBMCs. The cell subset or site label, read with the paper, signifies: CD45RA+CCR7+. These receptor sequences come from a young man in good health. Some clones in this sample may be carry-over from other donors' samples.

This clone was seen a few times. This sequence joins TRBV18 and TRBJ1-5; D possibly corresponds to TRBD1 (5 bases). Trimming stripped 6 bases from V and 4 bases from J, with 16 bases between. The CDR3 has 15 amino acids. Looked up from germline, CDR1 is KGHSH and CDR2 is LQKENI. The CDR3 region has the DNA TGTGCCAGCTCTCAGGCGGGGGTAGGAAATCAGCCCCAGCATTTT. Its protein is CASSQAGVGNQPQHF.

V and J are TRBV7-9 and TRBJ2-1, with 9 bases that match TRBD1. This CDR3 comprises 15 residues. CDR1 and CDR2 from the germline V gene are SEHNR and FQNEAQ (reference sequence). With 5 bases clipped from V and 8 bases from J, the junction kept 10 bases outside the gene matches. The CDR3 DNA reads TGTGCCAGCAGCCGCCGGGACAGGGTATCATATGAGCAGTTCTTC. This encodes CASSRRDRVSYEQFF.

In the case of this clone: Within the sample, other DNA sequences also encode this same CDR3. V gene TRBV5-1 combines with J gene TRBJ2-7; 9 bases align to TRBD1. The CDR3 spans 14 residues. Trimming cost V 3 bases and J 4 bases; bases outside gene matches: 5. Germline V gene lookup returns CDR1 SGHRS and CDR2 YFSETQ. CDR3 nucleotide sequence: TGCGCCAGCAGCTCGGGACAGGGCTATTACGAGCAGTACTTC. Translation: CASSSGQGYYEQYF.

CDR3 amino acids: CATSRDWVPGDYGYTF. The CDR3 nucleotides read TGTGCCACCAGCAGAGATTGGGTCCCGGGGGACTATGGCTACACCTTC. The chain employs TRBV15 and TRBJ1-2; possibly TRBD1 for D (5 bases). The CDR3 sequence is 16 residues long. CDR1 is LNHNV and CDR2 is YYDKDF in the germline V gene (reference sequence). Trimming pared 0 bases from V and 3 bases from J, leaving 14 bases between.

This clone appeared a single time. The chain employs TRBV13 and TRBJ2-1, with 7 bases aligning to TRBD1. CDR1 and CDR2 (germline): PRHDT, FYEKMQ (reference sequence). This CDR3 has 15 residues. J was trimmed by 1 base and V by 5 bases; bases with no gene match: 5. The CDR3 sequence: CASSPRDSSYNEQFF. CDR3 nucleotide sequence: TGTGCCAGCAGCCCCCGGGACAGTTCCTACAATGAGCAGTTCTTC.

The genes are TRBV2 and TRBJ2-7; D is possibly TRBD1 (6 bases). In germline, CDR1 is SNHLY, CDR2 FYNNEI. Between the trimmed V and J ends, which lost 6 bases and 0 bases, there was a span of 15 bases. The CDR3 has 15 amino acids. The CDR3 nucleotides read TGTGCCAGCAGCGTCGGGACATCCAGCTCCTACGAGCAGTACTTC. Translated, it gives CASSVGTSSSYEQYF.

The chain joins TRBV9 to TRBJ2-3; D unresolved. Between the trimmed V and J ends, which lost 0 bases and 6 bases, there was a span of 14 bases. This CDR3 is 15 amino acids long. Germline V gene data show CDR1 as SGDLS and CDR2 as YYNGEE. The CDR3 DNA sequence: TGTGCCAGCAGCGTAGGCGGCAGCGCCCAGGATACGCAGTATTTT. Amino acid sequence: CASSVGGSAQDTQYF.

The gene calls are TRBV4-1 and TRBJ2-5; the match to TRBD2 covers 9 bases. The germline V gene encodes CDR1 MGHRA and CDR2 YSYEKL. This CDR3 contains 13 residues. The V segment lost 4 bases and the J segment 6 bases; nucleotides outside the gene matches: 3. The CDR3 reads CASSLAGAQTQYF. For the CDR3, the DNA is TGCGCCAGCAGCCTAGCGGGAGCACAGACCCAGTACTTC.

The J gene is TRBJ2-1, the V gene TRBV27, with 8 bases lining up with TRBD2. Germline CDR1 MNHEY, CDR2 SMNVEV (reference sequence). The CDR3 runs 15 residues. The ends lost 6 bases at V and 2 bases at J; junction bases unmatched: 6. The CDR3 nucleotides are TGTGCCAGCAGAGTGAATAGCGGGGCCTACAATGAGCAGTTCTTC. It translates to CASRVNSGAYNEQFF.

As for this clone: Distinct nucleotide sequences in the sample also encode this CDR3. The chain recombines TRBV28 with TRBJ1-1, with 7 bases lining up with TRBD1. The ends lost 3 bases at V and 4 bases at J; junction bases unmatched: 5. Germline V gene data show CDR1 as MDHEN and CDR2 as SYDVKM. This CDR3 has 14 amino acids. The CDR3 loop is CASSFIGGGTEAFF. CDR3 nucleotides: TGTGCCAGCAGTTTCATAGGGGGCGGCACTGAAGCTTTCTTT.

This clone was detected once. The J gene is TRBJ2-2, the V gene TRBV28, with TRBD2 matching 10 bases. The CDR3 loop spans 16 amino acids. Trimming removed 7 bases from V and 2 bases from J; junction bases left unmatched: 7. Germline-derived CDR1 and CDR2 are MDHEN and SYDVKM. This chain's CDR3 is CASTPGLATNTGELFF. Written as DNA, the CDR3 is TGTGCCAGCACACCGGGACTAGCGACAAACACCGGGGAGCTGTTTTTT.

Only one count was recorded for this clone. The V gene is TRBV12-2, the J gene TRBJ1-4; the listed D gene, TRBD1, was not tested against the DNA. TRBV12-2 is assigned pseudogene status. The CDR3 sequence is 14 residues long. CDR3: CASRTRGQCEKLFF. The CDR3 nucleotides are TGTGCAAGTCGCACCAGGGGGCAGTGCGAAAAACTGTTTTTT.

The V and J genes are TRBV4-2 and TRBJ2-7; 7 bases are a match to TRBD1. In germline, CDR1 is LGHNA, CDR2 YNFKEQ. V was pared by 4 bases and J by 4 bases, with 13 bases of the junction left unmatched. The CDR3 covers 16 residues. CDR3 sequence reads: CASSPAARTGLYEQYF. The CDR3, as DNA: TGTGCCAGCAGCCCAGCCGCTAGGACAGGCCTATACGAGCAGTACTTC.

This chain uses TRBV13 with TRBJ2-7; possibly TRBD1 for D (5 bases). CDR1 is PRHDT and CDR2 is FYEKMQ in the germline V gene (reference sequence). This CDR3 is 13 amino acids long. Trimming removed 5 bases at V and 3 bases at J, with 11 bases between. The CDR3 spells CASSLRGHYEQYF. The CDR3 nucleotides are TGTGCCAGCAGCCTCAGAGGACACTACGAGCAGTACTTC.

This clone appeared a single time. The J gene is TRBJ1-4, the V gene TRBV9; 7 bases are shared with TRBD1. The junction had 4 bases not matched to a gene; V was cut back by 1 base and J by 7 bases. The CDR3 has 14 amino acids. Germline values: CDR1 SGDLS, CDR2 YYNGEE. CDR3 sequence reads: CASSVTGEREKLFF. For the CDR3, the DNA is TGTGCCAGCAGCGTAACAGGGGAGCGTGAAAAACTGTTTTTT. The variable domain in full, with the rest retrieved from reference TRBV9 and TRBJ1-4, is DSGVTQTPKHLITATGQRVTLRCSPRSGDLSVYWYQQSLDQGLQFLIQYYNGEERAKGNILERFSAQQFPDLHSELNLSSLELGDSALYFCASSVTGEREKLFFGSGTQLSVL.

The DNA of the CDR3 is TGCAGCGTTGGCGGGAGGGCTACTAGAGCCTACAATGAGCAGTTCTTC. Protein sequence: CSVGGRATRAYNEQFF. The chain links TRBV29-1 to TRBJ2-1, with 9 bases lining up with TRBD2. This CDR3 is 16 amino acids long. Unmatched junction bases numbered 9, after V lost 4 bases and J lost 2 bases. Germline CDR1 SQVTM, CDR2 ANQGSEA.

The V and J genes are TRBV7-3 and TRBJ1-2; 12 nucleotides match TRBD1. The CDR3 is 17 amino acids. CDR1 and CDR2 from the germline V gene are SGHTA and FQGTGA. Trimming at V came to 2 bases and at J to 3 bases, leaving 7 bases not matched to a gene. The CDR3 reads CASSLGGTGGQDYGYTF. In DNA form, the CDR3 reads TGTGCCAGCAGCTTAGGTGGGACAGGGGGCCAAGACTATGGCTACACCTTC.

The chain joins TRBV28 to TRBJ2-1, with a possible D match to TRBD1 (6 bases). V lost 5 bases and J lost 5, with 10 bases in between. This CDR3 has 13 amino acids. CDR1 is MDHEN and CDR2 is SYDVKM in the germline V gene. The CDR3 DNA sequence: TGTGCCAGCAGTATACAGGGTAACAATGAGCAGTTCTTC. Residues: CASSIQGNNEQFF.

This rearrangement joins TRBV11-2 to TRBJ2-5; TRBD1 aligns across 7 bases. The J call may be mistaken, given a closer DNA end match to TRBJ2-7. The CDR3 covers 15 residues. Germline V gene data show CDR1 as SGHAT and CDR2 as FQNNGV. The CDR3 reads CASSLGTAVTYEQYF. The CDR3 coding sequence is TGTGCCAGCAGCTTGGGGACAGCCGTCACCTACGAGCAGTACTTC.

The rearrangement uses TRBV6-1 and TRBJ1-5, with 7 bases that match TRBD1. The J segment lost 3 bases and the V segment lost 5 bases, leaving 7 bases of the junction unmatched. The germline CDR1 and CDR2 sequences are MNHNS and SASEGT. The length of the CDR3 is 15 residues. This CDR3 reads CASSTTGDINQPQHF. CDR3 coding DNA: TGTGCCAGCAGTACAACAGGGGATATCAATCAGCCCCAGCATTTT.

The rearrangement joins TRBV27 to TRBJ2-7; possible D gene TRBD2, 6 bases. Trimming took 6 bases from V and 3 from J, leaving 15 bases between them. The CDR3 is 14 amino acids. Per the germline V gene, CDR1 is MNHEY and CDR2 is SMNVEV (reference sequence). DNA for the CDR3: TGTGCCAGCAGCCCCTTCGGAGGGGTCTACGAGCAGTACTTC. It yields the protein CASSPFGGVYEQYF.

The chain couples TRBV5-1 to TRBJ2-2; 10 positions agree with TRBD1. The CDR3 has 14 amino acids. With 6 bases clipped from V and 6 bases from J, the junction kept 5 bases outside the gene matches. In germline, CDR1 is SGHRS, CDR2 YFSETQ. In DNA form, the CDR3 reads TGCGCCAGCACTTGGACAGGGGGATCCGGGGAGCTGTTTTTT. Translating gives CASTWTGGSGELFF.

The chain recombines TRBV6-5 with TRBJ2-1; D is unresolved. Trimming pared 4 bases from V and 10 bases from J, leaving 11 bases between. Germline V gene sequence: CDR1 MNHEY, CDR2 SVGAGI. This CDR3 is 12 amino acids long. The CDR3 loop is CASSSDDKEQFF. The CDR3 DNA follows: TGTGCCAGCAGTTCCGACGATAAAGAGCAGTTCTTC.

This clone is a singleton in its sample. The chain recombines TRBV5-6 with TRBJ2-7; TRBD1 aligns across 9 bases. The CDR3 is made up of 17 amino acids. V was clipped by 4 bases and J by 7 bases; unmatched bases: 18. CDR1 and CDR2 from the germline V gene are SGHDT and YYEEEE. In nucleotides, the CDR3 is TGTGCCAGCAGCCGATCGCGTGTGGACAGGGGTATGGGGGAGCAGTACTTC. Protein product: CASSRSRVDRGMGEQYF.

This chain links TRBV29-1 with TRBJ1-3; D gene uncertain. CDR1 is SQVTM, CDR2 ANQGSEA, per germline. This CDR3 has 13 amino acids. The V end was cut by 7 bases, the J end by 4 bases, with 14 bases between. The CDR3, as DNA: TGCAGCGCCCTAACGGAGGGAGGAAACACCATATATTTT. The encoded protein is CSALTEGGNTIYF.

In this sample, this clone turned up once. The CDR3 coding sequence is TGCGCCAGCAGCCGAGAGCGGGAGGGCTACAATGAGCAGTTCTTC. Its protein product is CASSREREGYNEQFF. The chain employs TRBV4-1 and TRBJ2-1, with TRBD2 matching over 10 bases. CDR1 MGHRA and CDR2 YSYEKL come from the germline V gene. J lost 3 bases, V lost 4 bases, and 3 bases had no gene match. The CDR3 has 15 amino acids.

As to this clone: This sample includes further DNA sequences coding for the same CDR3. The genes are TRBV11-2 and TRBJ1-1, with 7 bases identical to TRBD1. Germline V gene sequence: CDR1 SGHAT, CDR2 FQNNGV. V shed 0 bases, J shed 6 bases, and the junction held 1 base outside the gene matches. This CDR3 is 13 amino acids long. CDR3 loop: CASSLERGPEAFF. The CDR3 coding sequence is TGTGCCAGCAGCTTAGAGAGGGGGCCTGAAGCTTTCTTT.

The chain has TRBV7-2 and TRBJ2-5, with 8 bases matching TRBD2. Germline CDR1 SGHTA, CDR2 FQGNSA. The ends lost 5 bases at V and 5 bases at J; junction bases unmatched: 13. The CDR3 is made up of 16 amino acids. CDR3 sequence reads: CASSHREGGESETQYF. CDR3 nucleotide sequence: TGTGCCAGCAGCCACCGGGAGGGAGGAGAGAGTGAGACCCAGTACTTC.

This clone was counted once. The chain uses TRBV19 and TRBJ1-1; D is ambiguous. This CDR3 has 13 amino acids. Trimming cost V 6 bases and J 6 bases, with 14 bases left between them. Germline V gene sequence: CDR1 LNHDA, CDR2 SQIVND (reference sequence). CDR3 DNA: TGTGCCAGTAGCTTAGCGGAGAGCGCTGAAGCTTTCTTT. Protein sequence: CASSLAESAEAFF.

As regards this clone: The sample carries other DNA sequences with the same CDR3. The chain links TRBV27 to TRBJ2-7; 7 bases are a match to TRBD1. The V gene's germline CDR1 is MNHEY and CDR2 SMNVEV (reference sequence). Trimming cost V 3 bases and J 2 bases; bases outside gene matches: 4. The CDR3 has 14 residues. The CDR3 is CASSFSGTAYEQYF. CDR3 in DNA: TGTGCCAGCAGTTTTTCCGGGACAGCCTACGAGCAGTACTTC.